The T cell receptor (beta chain) under discussion was sequenced for a study of molecular identifiers for immune sequencing clone quantification. The germline CDR1 and CDR2 sequences are MNHEY and SMNVEV (reference sequence). This CDR3 has 15 amino acids. Trimming at V came to 5 bases and at J to 2 bases, leaving 5 bases not matched to a gene. TCR libraries were built in bulk with a published protocol and specific TCR primers. A single record per CDR3 protein comes from TCRdb applying MiXCR to the PCR reads. The data contain over 600,000 distinct CDR3 sequences, just under 20% of them seen just once; the ten biggest clones take up 0.7% to 1%. This clonotype has a handful of counts. What it recognizes is unknown. Broader study findings: Over 98% of effector molecules, but under 1% in naive cells, were held by clones with more than 20 RNA copies.

A CD8+CD4-CCR7+CD45RA+ phenotype served as the sorting definition for naive CD8 T cells. Sequenced material: naive CD8+ T cells from blood, with Jurkat cell RNA spiked in. The subset: FACS-sorted CD8+CD4-CCR7+CD45RA+ naive T cells. The sequence was collected from a human donor in good health. Some libraries in this study had Jurkat cell RNA spiked in. V and J are TRBV27 and TRBJ2-5, with 10 bases that match TRBD2. CDR3 sequence (DNA): TGTGCCAGCAGTACCCGGACTAGCGGACAAGAGACCCAGTACTTC. This codes for CASSTRTSGQETQYF.